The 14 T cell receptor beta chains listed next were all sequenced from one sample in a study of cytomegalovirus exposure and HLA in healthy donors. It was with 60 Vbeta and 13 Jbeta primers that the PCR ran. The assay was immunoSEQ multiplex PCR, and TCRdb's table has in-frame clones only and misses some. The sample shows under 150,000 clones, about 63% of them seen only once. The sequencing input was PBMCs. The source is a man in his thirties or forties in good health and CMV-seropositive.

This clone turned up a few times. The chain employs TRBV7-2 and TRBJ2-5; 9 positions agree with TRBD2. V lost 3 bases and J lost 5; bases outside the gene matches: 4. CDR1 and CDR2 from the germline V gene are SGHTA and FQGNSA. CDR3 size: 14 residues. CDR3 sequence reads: CASSFVAGEETQYF. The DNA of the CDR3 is TGTGCCAGCAGCTTCGTAGCGGGAGAGGAGACCCAGTACTTC.

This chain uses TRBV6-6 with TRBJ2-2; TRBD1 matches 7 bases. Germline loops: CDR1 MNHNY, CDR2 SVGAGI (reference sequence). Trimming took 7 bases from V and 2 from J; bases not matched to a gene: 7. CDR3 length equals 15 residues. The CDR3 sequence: CASNNRDSNTGELFF. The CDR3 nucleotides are TGTGCCAGCAATAACCGGGACAGTAACACCGGGGAGCTGTTTTTT.

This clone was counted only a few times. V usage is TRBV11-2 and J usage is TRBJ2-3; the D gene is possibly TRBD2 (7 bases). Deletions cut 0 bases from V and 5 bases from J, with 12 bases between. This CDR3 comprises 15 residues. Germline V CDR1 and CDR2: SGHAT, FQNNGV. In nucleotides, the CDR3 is TGTGCCAGCAGCTTAGATTTGGGGGGGCTAGATACGCAGTATTTT. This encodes CASSLDLGGLDTQYF.

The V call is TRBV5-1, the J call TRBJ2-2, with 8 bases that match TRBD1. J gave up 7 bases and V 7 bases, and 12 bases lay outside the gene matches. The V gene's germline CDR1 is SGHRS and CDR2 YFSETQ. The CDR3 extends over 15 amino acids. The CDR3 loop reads CASASSRGRGGELFF. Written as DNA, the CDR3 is TGCGCCAGCGCATCGAGCAGGGGGCGCGGCGGGGAGCTGTTTTTT.

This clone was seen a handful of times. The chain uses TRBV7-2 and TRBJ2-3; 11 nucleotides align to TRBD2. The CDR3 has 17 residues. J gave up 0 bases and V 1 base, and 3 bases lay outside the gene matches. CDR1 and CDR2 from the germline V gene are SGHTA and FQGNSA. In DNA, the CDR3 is TGTGCCAGCAGCTTAGTTGGGACTAGCGGTAGCACAGATACGCAGTATTTT. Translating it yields CASSLVGTSGSTDTQYF. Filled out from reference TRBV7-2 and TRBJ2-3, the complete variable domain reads GAGVSQSPSNKVTEKGKDVELRCDPISGHTALYWYRQSLGQGLEFLIYFQGNSAPDKSGLPSDRFSAERTGGSVSTLTIQRTQQEDSAVYLCASSLVGTSGSTDTQYFGPGTRLTVL.

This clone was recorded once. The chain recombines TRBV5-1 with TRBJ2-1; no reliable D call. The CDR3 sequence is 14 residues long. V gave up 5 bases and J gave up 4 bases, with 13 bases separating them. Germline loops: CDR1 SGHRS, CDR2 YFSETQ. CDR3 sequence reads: CASRQPDFYNEQFF. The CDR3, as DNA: TGCGCCAGCAGGCAACCAGACTTTTACAATGAGCAGTTCTTC.

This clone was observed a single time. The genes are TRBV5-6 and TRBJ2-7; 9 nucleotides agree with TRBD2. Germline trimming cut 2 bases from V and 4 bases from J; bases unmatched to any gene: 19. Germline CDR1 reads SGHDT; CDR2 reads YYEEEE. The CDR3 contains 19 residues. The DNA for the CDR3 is TGTGCCAGCAGCTTCGGGGCGGGAATTAATAGCGGGAGAATGTACGAGCAGTACTTC. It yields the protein CASSFGAGINSGRMYEQYF.

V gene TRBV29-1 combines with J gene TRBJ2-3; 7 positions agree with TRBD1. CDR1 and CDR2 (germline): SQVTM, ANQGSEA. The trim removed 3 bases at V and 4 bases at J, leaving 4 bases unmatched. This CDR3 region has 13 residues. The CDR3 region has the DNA TGCAGCGTTGAGAGGGGGCCCGCAGATACGCAGTATTTT. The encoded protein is CSVERGPADTQYF.

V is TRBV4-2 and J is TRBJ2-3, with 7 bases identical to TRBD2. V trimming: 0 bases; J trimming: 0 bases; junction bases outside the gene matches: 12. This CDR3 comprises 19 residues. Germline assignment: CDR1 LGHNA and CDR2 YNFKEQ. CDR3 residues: CASSQEVWLADPSTDTQYF. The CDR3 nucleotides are TGTGCCAGCAGCCAAGAAGTTTGGCTAGCGGACCCTAGCACAGATACGCAGTATTTT.

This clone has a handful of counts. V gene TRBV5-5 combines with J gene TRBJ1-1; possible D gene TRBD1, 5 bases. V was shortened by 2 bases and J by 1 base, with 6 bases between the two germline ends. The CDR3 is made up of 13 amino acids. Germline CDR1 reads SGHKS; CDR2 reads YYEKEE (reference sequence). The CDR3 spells CASSFGANTEAFF. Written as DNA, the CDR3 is TGTGCCAGCAGCTTTGGGGCGAACACTGAAGCTTTCTTT. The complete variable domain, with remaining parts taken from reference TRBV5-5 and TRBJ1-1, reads DAGVTQSPTHLIKTRGQQVTLRCSPISGHKSVSWYQQVLGQGPQFIFQYYEKEERGRGNFPDRFSARQFPNYSSELNVNALLLGDSALYLCASSFGANTEAFFGQGTRLTVV.

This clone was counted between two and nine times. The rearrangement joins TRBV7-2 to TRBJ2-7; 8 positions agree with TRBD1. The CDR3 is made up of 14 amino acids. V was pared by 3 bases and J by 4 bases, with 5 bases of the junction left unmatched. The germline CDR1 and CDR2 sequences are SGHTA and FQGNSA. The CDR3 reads CASSFGQGRYEQYF. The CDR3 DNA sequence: TGTGCCAGCAGCTTCGGACAGGGTCGGTACGAGCAGTACTTC.

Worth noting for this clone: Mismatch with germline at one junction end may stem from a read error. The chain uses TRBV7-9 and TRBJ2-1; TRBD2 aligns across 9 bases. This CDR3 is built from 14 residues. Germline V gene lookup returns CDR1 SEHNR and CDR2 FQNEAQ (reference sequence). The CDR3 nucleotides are TGTTCCAGCAGCTATAGCGGGAGAATCAATGAGCAGTTCTTC. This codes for CSSSYSGRINEQFF.

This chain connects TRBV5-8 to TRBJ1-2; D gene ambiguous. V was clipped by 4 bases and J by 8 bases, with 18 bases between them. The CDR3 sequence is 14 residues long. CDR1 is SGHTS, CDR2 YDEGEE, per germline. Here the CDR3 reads CASSRMWTKQGYTF. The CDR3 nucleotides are TGTGCCAGCAGCCGGATGTGGACTAAGCAGGGCTACACCTTC.

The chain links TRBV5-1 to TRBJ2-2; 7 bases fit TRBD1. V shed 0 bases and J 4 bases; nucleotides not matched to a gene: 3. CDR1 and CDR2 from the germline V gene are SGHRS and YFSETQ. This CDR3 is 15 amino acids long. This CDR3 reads CASSLEGQTTGELFF. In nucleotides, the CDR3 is TGCGCCAGCAGCTTGGAGGGACAGACCACCGGGGAGCTGTTTTTT. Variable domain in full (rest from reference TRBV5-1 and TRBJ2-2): KAGVTQTPRYLIKTRGQQVTLSCSPISGHRSVSWYQQTPGQGLQFLFEYFSETQRNKGNFPGRFSGRQFSNSRSEMNVSTLELGDSALYLCASSLEGQTTGELFFGEGSRLTVL.